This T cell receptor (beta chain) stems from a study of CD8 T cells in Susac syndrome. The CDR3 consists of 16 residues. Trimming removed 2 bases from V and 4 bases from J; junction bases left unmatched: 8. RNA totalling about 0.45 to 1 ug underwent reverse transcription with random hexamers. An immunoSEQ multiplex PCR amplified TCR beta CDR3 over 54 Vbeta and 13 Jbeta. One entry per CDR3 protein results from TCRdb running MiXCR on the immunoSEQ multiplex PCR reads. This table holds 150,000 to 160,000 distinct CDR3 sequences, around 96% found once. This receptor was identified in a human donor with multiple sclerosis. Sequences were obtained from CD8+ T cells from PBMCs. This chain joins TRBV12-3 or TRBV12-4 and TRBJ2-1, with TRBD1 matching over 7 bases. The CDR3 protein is CASSLRGGLQYNEQFF. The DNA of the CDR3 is TGTGCCAGCAGTTTAAGAGGGGGCTTACAATACAATGAGCAGTTCTTC.